This passage covers 28 T cell receptor beta chains from one sample sequenced in a study of cytomegalovirus exposure and HLA in healthy donors. The PCR had 60 Vbeta and 13 Jbeta primers. Profiled with immunoSEQ multiplex PCR; TCRdb holds only in-frame clones, not every one. The data hold around 160,000 clones, with 70% to 80% observed a single time. Material: PBMCs. Receptors were obtained from a man younger than 35 in good health and CMV-seropositive.

As concerns this clone: The same CDR3 can be traced to other DNA sequences in this sample. J is TRBJ1-1 and V is TRBV5-1; TRBD1 might be the D (6 bases). Deletions cut 2 bases from V and 1 base from J, with 12 bases between. This CDR3 contains 15 residues. The germline V gene encodes CDR1 SGHRS and CDR2 YFSETQ. In DNA, the CDR3 is TGCGCCAGCAGCTTCAAACAGGGCAAGAACACTGAAGCTTTCTTT. This sequence encodes CASSFKQGKNTEAFF.

The rearrangement joins TRBV6-5 to TRBJ1-1; 8 nucleotides match TRBD1. V lost 3 bases, J lost 5 bases, and 8 bases stayed unmatched. Germline CDR1 and CDR2: MNHEY and SVGAGI. This CDR3 comprises 15 residues. The DNA of the CDR3 is TGTGCCAGCAGTTATTCAGGACAGGGAAGGACTGAAGCTTTCTTT. This codes for CASSYSGQGRTEAFF.

The chain combines TRBV21-1 with TRBJ2-2; no DNA check was done on the table's D call, TRBD2. TRBV21-1 is termed a pseudogene. This CDR3 region has 14 residues. CDR3 region: CASSPLGGTGELFF. The DNA of the CDR3 is TGTGCCAGCAGCCCCCTAGGAGGCACCGGGGAGCTGTTTTTT.

V usage is TRBV7-8 and J usage is TRBJ1-1; D is uncertain. Germline V gives CDR1 SGHVS, CDR2 FQNEAQ. V lost 1 base, J lost 4 bases, and 13 bases lay in between. The CDR3 consists of 15 residues. DNA of the CDR3: TGTGCCAGCAGCTTAGTGGAGGGCTGGGTCACTGAAGCTTTCTTT. Protein: CASSLVEGWVTEAFF. The entire variable domain, with the rest obtained from reference TRBV7-8 and TRBJ1-1, is as follows: GAGVSQSPRYKVAKRGQDVALRCDPISGHVSLFWYQQALGQGPEFLTYFQNEAQLDKSGLPSDRFFAERPEGSVSTLKIQRTQQEDSAVYLCASSLVEGWVTEAFFGQGTRLTVV.

The gene calls are TRBV5-6 and TRBJ1-1; D remains unclear. The length of the CDR3 is 12 residues. V dropped 4 bases and J dropped 8 bases, with 12 bases sitting between them. Germline V lookup: CDR1 SGHDT, CDR2 YYEEEE. The CDR3 sequence is CASSPPGREAFF. DNA for the CDR3: TGTGCCAGCAGCCCCCCGGGGAGGGAAGCTTTCTTT. Full variable domain (remainder filled in from reference TRBV5-6 and TRBJ1-1): DAGVTQSPTHLIKTRGQQVTLRCSPKSGHDTVSWYQQALGQGPQFIFQYYEEEERQRGNFPDRFSGHQFPNYSSELNVNALLLGDSALYLCASSPPGREAFFGQGTRLTVV.

The chain recombines TRBV4-1 with TRBJ1-1; 7 bases line up with TRBD1. V dropped 4 bases and J dropped 3; count of bases not matched to a gene: 14. Germline V CDR1 and CDR2: MGHRA, YSYEKL. This CDR3 contains 17 residues. For the CDR3, the DNA is TGCGCCAGCAGCCCATCCAGGGGGTTCCAAGAGGACACTGAAGCTTTCTTT. Its protein is CASSPSRGFQEDTEAFF.

This chain joins TRBV6-5 and TRBJ2-1, with a possible D match to TRBD1 (6 bases). Trimming stripped 8 bases from V and 5 bases from J, with 19 bases between. In germline, CDR1 is MNHEY, CDR2 SVGAGI. There are 15 residues in the CDR3. This chain's CDR3 is CASSNGARGNNEQFF. The CDR3 DNA reads TGTGCCAGCTCAAACGGGGCTAGGGGGAACAATGAGCAGTTCTTC.

The chain recombines TRBV5-6 with TRBJ1-1; possible D gene TRBD1, 6 bases. The CDR3 has 11 amino acids. Germline V gives CDR1 SGHDT, CDR2 YYEEEE. Between the trimmed V and J ends, which lost 3 bases and 12 bases, there was a span of 12 bases. The CDR3 loop is CASSSRGMSFF. In DNA form, the CDR3 reads TGTGCCAGCAGCTCAAGGGGGATGTCTTTCTTT.

The chain has TRBV27 and TRBJ1-4, with D perhaps TRBD1 (6 bases). The CDR3 spans 14 residues. Trimming cost V 3 bases and J 8 bases, with 13 bases left between them. The V gene's germline CDR1 is MNHEY and CDR2 SMNVEV (reference sequence). CDR3 protein: CASSLQGSGEKLFF. DNA for the CDR3: TGTGCCAGCAGTTTGCAGGGGTCGGGAGAAAAACTGTTTTTT.

This chain links TRBV5-1 with TRBJ1-1, with 7 bases fitting TRBD1. Trimming took 5 bases from V and 0 from J; bases not matched to a gene: 7. The germline gives CDR1 SGHRS, CDR2 YFSETQ. The CDR3 is made up of 15 amino acids. The CDR3, as DNA: TGCGCCAGCAGAGGGGGCTCTGGGATGAACACTGAAGCTTTCTTT. It is translated as CASRGGSGMNTEAFF. The variable domain in full, completed from reference TRBV5-1 and TRBJ1-1, reads KAGVTQTPRYLIKTRGQQVTLSCSPISGHRSVSWYQQTPGQGLQFLFEYFSETQRNKGNFPGRFSGRQFSNSRSEMNVSTLELGDSALYLCASRGGSGMNTEAFFGQGTRLTVV.

The chain employs TRBV11-2 and TRBJ1-1; 7 bases map to TRBD1. The germline CDR1 and CDR2 sequences are SGHAT and FQNNGV. The V and J ends lost 3 bases and 4 bases, in that order; junction bases with no gene match: 8. The CDR3 sequence is 15 residues long. CDR3 sequence (DNA): TGTGCCAGCAGCTTTATCCAGGGGGGTGGCACTGAAGCTTTCTTT. Protein sequence: CASSFIQGGGTEAFF.

V gene TRBV5-1 combines with J gene TRBJ2-7; TRBD1 matches 8 bases. CDR3 size: 14 residues. The germline CDR1 and CDR2 sequences are SGHRS and YFSETQ. The V segment lost 5 bases and the J segment 7 bases; nucleotides outside the gene matches: 11. The CDR3 bases are TGCGCCAGCAGGCCGACAGGGGTGGGATGGGAGCAGTACTTC. Amino acids: CASRPTGVGWEQYF.

The rearrangement joins TRBV15 to TRBJ2-2; 7 bases fit TRBD1. J was trimmed by 6 bases and V by 5 bases; bases with no gene match: 6. Germline loops: CDR1 LNHNV, CDR2 YYDKDF (reference sequence). CDR3 length equals 14 residues. CDR3 protein: CATSAIQGAGELFF. CDR3 DNA sequence: TGTGCCACCAGCGCCATCCAGGGGGCCGGGGAGCTGTTTTTT.

The rearrangement uses TRBV28 and TRBJ1-1, with D unclear. Trimming shortened V by 6 bases and J by 1 base, and 15 bases separated the two germline ends. The CDR3 sequence is 15 residues long. Germline V gives CDR1 MDHEN, CDR2 SYDVKM. The CDR3 bases are TGTGCCAGCAGCCTCTCCCGACGGAGGAACACTGAAGCTTTCTTT. Translating it yields CASSLSRRRNTEAFF.

This clone was seen a single time. This chain connects TRBV6-5 to TRBJ2-7; 9 positions agree with TRBD1. Germline CDR1 reads MNHEY; CDR2 reads SVGAGI. V shed 0 bases and J 4 bases; nucleotides not matched to a gene: 7. The CDR3 is 16 amino acids. The CDR3 DNA is TGTGCCAGCAGTTACTCATCCGGACAGGGGTTTTACGAGCAGTACTTC. Protein sequence: CASSYSSGQGFYEQYF.

The chain uses TRBV9 and TRBJ1-2; 8 bases fit TRBD1. CDR1 is SGDLS and CDR2 is YYNGEE in the germline V gene. This CDR3 comprises 16 residues. V shed 3 bases and J 3 bases; nucleotides not matched to a gene: 10. The CDR3 sequence is CASSDKLDRADYGYTF. The CDR3 DNA sequence: TGTGCCAGCAGCGACAAATTGGACAGGGCAGACTATGGCTACACCTTC.

The rearrangement links TRBV10-3 to TRBJ2-1, with a weak D call TRBD2 (5 bases). The CDR3 is 12 amino acids. Trimming cost V 2 bases and J 15 bases, with 14 bases left between them. Germline-derived CDR1 and CDR2 are ENHRY and SYGVKD. The CDR3 DNA reads TGTGCCATCAGTGAGGCCAGCGGCTCTACGTTCTTC. Translation: CAISEASGSTFF.

This chain uses TRBV28 with TRBJ1-1; 7 bases match TRBD1. Germline values: CDR1 MDHEN, CDR2 SYDVKM. The CDR3 loop spans 14 amino acids. The V segment lost 2 bases and the J segment 4 bases; nucleotides outside the gene matches: 4. The CDR3 protein is CASSLGQVFTEAFF. In nucleotides, the CDR3 is TGTGCCAGCAGTTTAGGACAGGTCTTCACTGAAGCTTTCTTT.

This clone occurred a few times. The chain joins TRBV5-5 to TRBJ2-1; 11 bases line up with TRBD1. CDR1 and CDR2 from the germline V gene are SGHKS and YYEKEE (reference sequence). Unmatched junction bases numbered 6, after V lost 3 bases and J lost 7 bases. CDR3 length: 15 residues. The CDR3: CASSSWDRGSNEQFF. The CDR3, as DNA: TGTGCCAGCAGCTCATGGGACAGGGGGTCAAATGAGCAGTTCTTC.

The V and J genes are TRBV7-9 and TRBJ1-5; maybe TRBD1 (5 bases). CDR1 SEHNR and CDR2 FQNEAQ come from the germline V gene (reference sequence). The CDR3 is 15 residues long. Between the trimmed V and J ends, which lost 1 base and 3 bases, there was a span of 10 bases. The CDR3 spells CASSLDLGDNQPQHF. DNA of the CDR3: TGTGCCAGCAGCTTAGATCTAGGGGACAATCAGCCCCAGCATTTT.

This chain links TRBV11-2 with TRBJ1-1; D is perhaps TRBD1 (5 bases). The V end was cut by 7 bases, the J end by 0 bases, with 18 bases between. The CDR3 is 16 amino acids. Germline V gene lookup returns CDR1 SGHAT and CDR2 FQNNGV. The CDR3 protein is CASNQGDGGLNTEAFF. The CDR3 DNA reads as TGTGCCAGCAACCAAGGGGACGGAGGGTTGAACACTGAAGCTTTCTTT.

Details on this clone: Within the sample, other DNA sequences also encode this same CDR3. The chain joins TRBV7-2 to TRBJ2-3; 7 bases match TRBD2. Germline V gene data show CDR1 as SGHTA and CDR2 as FQGNSA. CDR3 length equals 16 residues. After removal of 5 bases from V and 5 bases from J, the junction contained 13 bases not matched to a gene. The CDR3 nucleotides read TGTGCCAGCAGCCCCGCGCCAAGACTAGCTGGAGATACGCAGTATTTT. Residues: CASSPAPRLAGDTQYF.

In this sample, this clone turned up a few times. This sequence joins TRBV4-2 and TRBJ2-7; TRBD1 matches at 7 bases. Germline assignment: CDR1 LGHNA and CDR2 YNFKEQ. The length of the CDR3 is 15 residues. Trimming removed 4 bases from V and 0 bases from J; junction bases left unmatched: 6. CDR3: CASSPLRDSSYEQYF. The CDR3 DNA reads TGTGCCAGCAGCCCCCTCCGGGACAGCTCCTACGAGCAGTACTTC.

The count of this clone is one. This chain uses TRBV11-2 with TRBJ1-1, with 9 bases that match TRBD1. The ends lost 6 bases at V and 7 bases at J; junction bases unmatched: 3. The CDR3 has 12 amino acids. CDR1 and CDR2 (germline): SGHAT, FQNNGV. The CDR3 spells CASRRGQGEAFF. In DNA, the CDR3 is TGTGCCAGCAGACGGGGACAGGGTGAAGCTTTCTTT.

About this clone itself: Other nucleotide sequences in the sample specify the same CDR3. This chain uses TRBV5-1 with TRBJ2-3, with D unresolved. The CDR3 covers 12 residues. V lost 1 base to trimming and J lost 4 bases, with 4 bases between them. Germline V gives CDR1 SGHRS, CDR2 YFSETQ. CDR3 amino acids: CASSLRADTQYF. CDR3 nucleotide sequence: TGCGCCAGCAGCTTGCGGGCAGATACGCAGTATTTT.

The chain links TRBV28 to TRBJ2-7; 11 bases are a match to TRBD2. Germline CDR1 is MDHEN and CDR2 is SYDVKM. V lost 5 bases to trimming and J lost 3 bases; unmatched junction nucleotides: 3. This CDR3 is built from 14 residues. CDR3: CASSMGLAVYEQYF. The CDR3 DNA follows: TGTGCCAGCAGTATGGGACTAGCGGTCTACGAGCAGTACTTC.

The gene calls are TRBV30 and TRBJ2-5; 9 nucleotides match TRBD2. The CDR3 is 16 amino acids. Germline CDR1 is GTSNPN and CDR2 is SVGIG (reference sequence). V lost 2 bases and J lost 5; bases outside the gene matches: 12. In nucleotides, the CDR3 is TGTGCCTGGAGTAACTCAGATAGCGGGAGAGGTGAGACCCAGTACTTC. This sequence encodes CAWSNSDSGRGETQYF.

The gene calls are TRBV10-3 and TRBJ1-2; D ambiguous. Deletions cut 3 bases from V and 5 bases from J, with 7 bases between. CDR1 is ENHRY, CDR2 SYGVKD, per germline. This CDR3 comprises 12 residues. CDR3: CAISDPPYGYTF. In DNA, the CDR3 is TGTGCCATCAGTGACCCCCCGTATGGCTACACCTTC.